The T cell receptor beta chain under discussion was sequenced for a study of T cells after yellow fever vaccination. In TCRdb, the 5' RACE reads were re-called with MiXCR into one record per CDR3 protein. The sample carries 200,000 to 300,000 distinct CDR3 sequences, 6% to 8% recorded once. V shed 3 bases and J 9 bases; nucleotides not matched to a gene: 11. The germline V gene encodes CDR1 KGHSH and CDR2 LQKENI. The CDR3 has 17 amino acids. The sequencing here drew on CD4+ T cells sorted from PBMCs, taken on the day of the yellow fever booster vaccination. This chain joins TRBV18 and TRBJ2-4; 13 nucleotides line up with TRBD2. The clonotype comes from a man aged 25 to 45 who received the YFV17D yellow fever vaccine. DNA of the CDR3: TGTGCCAGCTCACCCCCGGGACTAGCGGGGACCGGAGGCATTCAGTACTTC. It is translated as CASSPPGLAGTGGIQYF.